This record concerns one T cell receptor beta chain sequence. The data belong to a study of control samples from healthy donors and cancer patients. This CDR3 is 13 amino acids long. The germline V gene has CDR1 SGHRS and CDR2 YFSETQ. V was pared by 2 bases and J by 9 bases, with 12 bases between. The data were produced by immunoSEQ multiplex PCR, yet TCRdb's version contains in-frame clones alone and is incomplete. Counted here are some 140,000 clones, roughly 92% occurring once; the ten biggest clones make up 11%. This chain joins TRBV5-1 and TRBJ2-1; D remains ambiguous. The source material was blood. This sequence was found in a young man in good health. CDR3 coding DNA: TGCGCCAGCAGCTTCGCCGTCCCCCCTGAGCAGTTCTTC. This sequence encodes CASSFAVPPEQFF.